The subject of this entry is one TCR beta chain. As yet, its antigen is unknown. The data stem from a study of T cell responses to AZD1222 COVID-19 vaccine. Points from the study as a whole: Unmutated variant regions are reportedly the target of nearly half of TCRs that are spike-specific. Baseline seropositivity characterized only a handful of AZD1222 recipients.

This CDR3 has 15 residues. CDR1 and CDR2 from the germline V gene are SGHRS and YFSETQ. The J segment lost 3 bases and the V segment lost 1 base, leaving 4 bases of the junction unmatched. The protocol was immunoSEQ multiplex PCR, while the TCRdb copy is restricted to in-frame clones and leaves out a portion. Of 150,000 to 200,000 clones listed, 90% to 95% were seen once; the top ten hold roughly 1.7%. The chain links TRBV5-1 to TRBJ2-5; the match to TRBD2 covers 9 bases. The sequence was collected from an adult who received the AZD1222 COVID-19 vaccine. The input for sequencing was peripheral blood, taken 28 days after the second AZD1222 dose. The CDR3 reads CASSLRASGEETQYF. CDR3 DNA: TGCGCCAGCAGCTTGAGGGCTAGCGGGGAAGAGACCCAGTACTTC.